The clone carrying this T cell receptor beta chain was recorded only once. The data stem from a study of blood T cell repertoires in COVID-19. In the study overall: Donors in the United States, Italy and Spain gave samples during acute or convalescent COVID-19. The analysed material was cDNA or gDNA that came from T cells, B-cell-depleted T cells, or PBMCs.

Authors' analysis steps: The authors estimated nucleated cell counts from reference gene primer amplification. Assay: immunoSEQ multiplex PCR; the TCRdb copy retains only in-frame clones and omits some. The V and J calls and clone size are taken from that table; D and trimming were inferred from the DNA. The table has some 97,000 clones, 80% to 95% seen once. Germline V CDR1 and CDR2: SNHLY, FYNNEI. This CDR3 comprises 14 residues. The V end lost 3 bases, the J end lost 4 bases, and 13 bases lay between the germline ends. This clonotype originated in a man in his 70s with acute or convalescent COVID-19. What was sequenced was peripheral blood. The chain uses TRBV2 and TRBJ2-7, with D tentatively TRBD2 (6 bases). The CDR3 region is CASSDGGRTYEQYF. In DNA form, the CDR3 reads TGTGCCAGCAGTGATGGGGGGAGGACGTACGAGCAGTACTTC.